These T cell receptor beta chains were read from a single sample in a study of CD8 T cells in ankylosing spondylitis. TCRdb analysed the 5' RACE reads with MiXCR anew, one entry per CDR3 protein. Here the sample spans more than 600,000 distinct CDR3 sequences, 15% to 20% being singletons. Sequences were obtained from blood, either unsorted or a sorted T cell fraction (not recorded which). These receptors were collected from a male donor with ankylosing spondylitis. Both conserved end residues are part of each CDR3. Fields, in order: V gene, clone size, J gene, D gene, CDR3 DNA, CDR3 protein. The D gene is left open where the match is weak. Some rows have no size entry. The others give once, few or many, or a class for an expanded clone.

v_call: TRBV20-1; clone_size: many; j_call: TRBJ1-3; d_call: .; cdr3_nt: TGCAGTGCTAGGTTCGACAGTCCGGCTGGAAACACCATATATTTT; cdr3_aa: CSARFDSPAGNTIYF
v_call: TRBV7-2; clone_size: .; j_call: TRBJ2-4; d_call: TRBD2; cdr3_nt: TGTGCCAGCAGCTTAGCACTAGCGGGAGAGTTTACGGCCAAAAACATTCAGTACTTC; cdr3_aa: CASSLALAGEFTAKNIQYF
v_call: TRBV20-1; clone_size: .; j_call: TRBJ2-5; d_call: .; cdr3_nt: TGCAGTGCTAGATTGGACTGGCAAGAGACCCAGTACTTC; cdr3_aa: CSARLDWQETQYF
v_call: TRBV4-3; clone_size: .; j_call: TRBJ2-3; d_call: TRBD2; cdr3_nt: TGCGCCAGCAGCCAGGGACTAGCCGCGGGGTTAGTATTT; cdr3_aa: CASSQGLAAGLVF
v_call: TRBV20-1; clone_size: few; j_call: TRBJ2-7; d_call: TRBD2; cdr3_nt: TGCAGTGGCCGGGGGGGGGGCTCCTACGAGCAGTACTTC; cdr3_aa: CSGRGGGSYEQYF
v_call: TRBV11-2; clone_size: few; j_call: TRBJ1-2; d_call: TRBD1; cdr3_nt: TGTGCCAGCAGCTCTTTAGACGTTACAGGGGGCGGCGGCTACACCTTC; cdr3_aa: CASSSLDVTGGGGYTF
v_call: TRBV4-2; clone_size: once; j_call: TRBJ1-4; d_call: .; cdr3_nt: TGTGCCAGCAGCCAAGTATTTGATGAAAAACTGTTTTTT; cdr3_aa: CASSQVFDEKLFF
v_call: TRBV5-1; clone_size: .; j_call: TRBJ2-2; d_call: TRBD1; cdr3_nt: TGCGCCAGCAGCGCCGGACAGGGTAGGGCCGGGGAGCTGTTTTTT; cdr3_aa: CASSAGQGRAGELFF
v_call: TRBV10-3; clone_size: .; j_call: TRBJ2-7; d_call: .; cdr3_nt: TGTGCCATCAGCCAGGGTGGCGGCTACGAGCAGTACTTC; cdr3_aa: CAISQGGGYEQYF
v_call: TRBV9; clone_size: .; j_call: TRBJ2-1; d_call: TRBD2; cdr3_nt: TGTGCCAGCAGCGCTAGCGGGGTCTCCTACAATGAGCAGTTCTTC; cdr3_aa: CASSASGVSYNEQFF
v_call: TRBV3-1; clone_size: .; j_call: TRBJ2-3; d_call: TRBD2; cdr3_nt: TGTGCCAGCAGCCAAGCTCGAGCGGGAGGGTCCGATACGCAGTATTTT; cdr3_aa: CASSQARAGGSDTQYF
v_call: TRBV20-1; clone_size: .; j_call: TRBJ1-4; d_call: .; cdr3_nt: TGCAGTGCTAGAGCGGGTTTTAATGAAAAACTGTTTTTT; cdr3_aa: CSARAGFNEKLFF
v_call: TRBV12-3/TRBV12-4; clone_size: few; j_call: TRBJ1-1; d_call: .; cdr3_nt: TGTGCCAGCAGTTTGGTGGTGATGAACACTGAAGCTTTCTTT; cdr3_aa: CASSLVVMNTEAFF
v_call: TRBV20-1; clone_size: many; j_call: TRBJ1-2; d_call: .; cdr3_nt: TGCAGTGCTAGAGATGTCACGAGGGGGATTGGGTATGGCTACACCTTC; cdr3_aa: CSARDVTRGIGYGYTF
v_call: TRBV18; clone_size: few; j_call: TRBJ2-3; d_call: .; cdr3_nt: TGTGCCAGCTCACCAGGACGTGGCGGGACAGATACGCAGTATTTT; cdr3_aa: CASSPGRGGTDTQYF
v_call: TRBV20-1; clone_size: few; j_call: TRBJ2-1; d_call: TRBD2; cdr3_nt: TGCAGTGTGGGGGGGAGGAATGAGCAGTTCTTC; cdr3_aa: CSVGGRNEQFF
v_call: TRBV6-1; clone_size: .; j_call: TRBJ2-1; d_call: .; cdr3_nt: TGTGCCAGCAGTGAAACGGGACAACACAATGAGCAGTTCTTC; cdr3_aa: CASSETGQHNEQFF
v_call: TRBV28; clone_size: .; j_call: TRBJ1-4; d_call: .; cdr3_nt: TGTGCCAGCTATGCAGGGTTAACAACTAATGAAAAACTGTTTTTT; cdr3_aa: CASYAGLTTNEKLFF
v_call: TRBV5-5; clone_size: few; j_call: TRBJ2-2; d_call: .; cdr3_nt: TGTGCCAGCAGCCCAGGCATCTCCTCCTCGAACACCGGGGAGCTGTTTTTT; cdr3_aa: CASSPGISSSNTGELFF
v_call: TRBV29-1; clone_size: many; j_call: TRBJ2-1; d_call: .; cdr3_nt: TGCAGCGTTGATGGGGACCCTCGAGGGAATGAGCAGTTCTTC; cdr3_aa: CSVDGDPRGNEQFF
v_call: TRBV5-1; clone_size: many; j_call: TRBJ2-2; d_call: .; cdr3_nt: TGCGCCAGCAATGTAGGCGGGACCGGGGAGCTGTTTTTT; cdr3_aa: CASNVGGTGELFF
v_call: TRBV6-2/TRBV6-3; clone_size: few; j_call: TRBJ2-7; d_call: .; cdr3_nt: TGTGCCAGCAGCCGGGACAGCGGGGTTGATGAGCAGTACTTC; cdr3_aa: CASSRDSGVDEQYF
v_call: TRBV3-1; clone_size: .; j_call: TRBJ1-2; d_call: .; cdr3_nt: TGTGCCAGCAGCCACCGGGGGAGGGAAACGTCTGGCTACACCTTC; cdr3_aa: CASSHRGRETSGYTF
v_call: TRBV18; clone_size: .; j_call: TRBJ2-5; d_call: .; cdr3_nt: TGTGCCAGCTCACCACCAAGATTACCCCGGGGCCAAGAGACCCAGTACTTC; cdr3_aa: CASSPPRLPRGQETQYF
v_call: TRBV6-1; clone_size: .; j_call: TRBJ1-3; d_call: TRBD1; cdr3_nt: TGTGCCAGCAGTGACGGACAGGACTCTGGAAACACCATATATTTT; cdr3_aa: CASSDGQDSGNTIYF
v_call: TRBV12-3/TRBV12-4; clone_size: .; j_call: TRBJ2-7; d_call: .; cdr3_nt: TGTGCCAGCAGCCGCGACTACGCCTACGAGCAGTACTTC; cdr3_aa: CASSRDYAYEQYF
v_call: TRBV13; clone_size: many; j_call: TRBJ1-1; d_call: .; cdr3_nt: TGTGCCAGCAGCTTAGTGACCACTGAAGCTTTCTTT; cdr3_aa: CASSLVTTEAFF
v_call: TRBV4-1; clone_size: .; j_call: TRBJ2-7; d_call: TRBD2; cdr3_nt: TGCGCCAGCAGGGACGGGACTAGCGGTGAGCACGAGCAGTACTTC; cdr3_aa: CASRDGTSGEHEQYF
v_call: TRBV7-8; clone_size: .; j_call: TRBJ2-2; d_call: .; cdr3_nt: TGTGCCAGCAGCTCCATAATAGAACCCGGGGAGCTGTTTTTT; cdr3_aa: CASSSIIEPGELFF
v_call: TRBV11-2; clone_size: few; j_call: TRBJ1-3; d_call: TRBD1; cdr3_nt: TGTGCCAGCAGCTCCCGGACAGGGGGCTCCTCTTCCTCTGGAAACACCATATATTTT; cdr3_aa: CASSSRTGGSSSSGNTIYF
v_call: TRBV29-1; clone_size: .; j_call: TRBJ2-7; d_call: .; cdr3_nt: TGCAGCGTTGAGGGGGGCGAAGGGCAGTACTTC; cdr3_aa: CSVEGGEGQYF
v_call: TRBV29-1; clone_size: many; j_call: TRBJ1-4; d_call: TRBD1; cdr3_nt: TGCAGCGTAGAACCGGGACAGGGGAAGTTCCCTAATGAAAAACTGTTTTTT; cdr3_aa: CSVEPGQGKFPNEKLFF
v_call: TRBV3-1; clone_size: .; j_call: TRBJ2-1; d_call: .; cdr3_nt: TGTGCCAGCAGCCAAGAAAGTGCGGCTACCGTGCCGTTCTTC; cdr3_aa: CASSQESAATVPFF
v_call: TRBV3-1; clone_size: .; j_call: TRBJ1-4; d_call: .; cdr3_nt: TGTGCCAGCAGCCAAGATCGTTGGGGGCTTAATGAAAAACTGTTTTTT; cdr3_aa: CASSQDRWGLNEKLFF
v_call: TRBV15; clone_size: few; j_call: TRBJ2-5; d_call: .; cdr3_nt: TGTGCCACCAGCACCCCCGAAGAGACCCAGTACTTC; cdr3_aa: CATSTPEETQYF
v_call: TRBV7-3; clone_size: few; j_call: TRBJ2-2; d_call: .; cdr3_nt: TGTGCCAGCAGCCGAGGGGTCCTCCGGAACAACGGGGAGCTGTTTTTT; cdr3_aa: CASSRGVLRNNGELFF
v_call: TRBV7-9; clone_size: few; j_call: TRBJ2-1; d_call: TRBD2; cdr3_nt: TGTGCCAGCAGCCGGGGAGGGGCAAGTGAGCAGTTCTTC; cdr3_aa: CASSRGGASEQFF
v_call: TRBV12-3/TRBV12-4; clone_size: .; j_call: TRBJ1-2; d_call: TRBD1; cdr3_nt: TGTGCCAGCAGTCTGGACAGGGTACGAGATTGCTACACCTTC; cdr3_aa: CASSLDRVRDCYTF
v_call: TRBV5-1; clone_size: few; j_call: TRBJ2-1; d_call: .; cdr3_nt: TGCGCCAGCAGCTTGGCGTCGGGCAGGGGTAATGAGCAGTTCTTC; cdr3_aa: CASSLASGRGNEQFF
v_call: TRBV20-1; clone_size: .; j_call: TRBJ2-2; d_call: .; cdr3_nt: TGCAGTGCTAGTCCCGCGGGAAGCGGCACCGGGGAGCTGTTTTTT; cdr3_aa: CSASPAGSGTGELFF
v_call: TRBV10-3; clone_size: .; j_call: TRBJ1-3; d_call: .; cdr3_nt: TGTGCCATCAGTTCGGAAGTCTCTGGAAACACCATATATTTT; cdr3_aa: CAISSEVSGNTIYF
v_call: TRBV4-3; clone_size: few; j_call: TRBJ1-6; d_call: TRBD1; cdr3_nt: TGCGCCAGCAGCTATTCAGGGGGGTATAATTCACCCCTCCACTTT; cdr3_aa: CASSYSGGYNSPLHF
v_call: TRBV20-1; clone_size: .; j_call: TRBJ2-1; d_call: .; cdr3_nt: TGCAGTGCTAGAGATGGACGGGGGCACTCCTACAATGAGCAGTTCTTC; cdr3_aa: CSARDGRGHSYNEQFF
v_call: TRBV4-3; clone_size: .; j_call: TRBJ2-1; d_call: .; cdr3_nt: TGCGCCAGCAGCCAAGTTCTGGGGGAGGCCTCGAATGAGCAGTTCTTC; cdr3_aa: CASSQVLGEASNEQFF